This TCR beta chain appears in the sequencing data of a study of beta chain features in type 1 diabetes. Every isolated RNA sample was fully reverse transcribed, so sequencing captured expressed TCRB transcripts. The repertoire was sequenced with immunoSEQ multiplex PCR; TCRdb's copy has only in-frame clones and lacks some. The table shows 310,000 or so clones, with less than 10% occurring only once. The CDR3 length is 13 residues. V lost 1 base, J lost 4 bases, and 7 bases lay in between. Per germline, CDR1 KGHSH and CDR2 LQKENI. This chain uses TRBV18 with TRBJ1-2; no reliable D call. The sample taken for sequencing was central memory CD4+ T cells from blood. The receptor's source is a woman between 18 and 29 years old in good health. CDR3 coding DNA: TGTGCCAGCTCACCACGGGATTTCTATGGCTACACCTTC. Amino acid sequence: CASSPRDFYGYTF.